This T cell receptor (beta chain) was identified during a study of shared clonotypes between healthy human individuals (dated by TCRdb to the early 2020s). Broadly, across the study: The cohort comprised a couple of women and a few men aged 18 to 49 years. For each donor, three plates each were used for CD4 naive and CD4 memory, two plates were used for CD8 naive, and one plate was used for CD8 memory. To estimate repertoire size and how much clonotypes are shared between individuals, the study performed deep sequencing of blood TCR repertoires from a handful of healthy adults. To increase sequencing depth and limit assay-specific biases, TCR repertoire library preparation and sequencing were carried out by different laboratories using diverse techniques. Each donor's leukapheresis produced roughly between roughly 0.85 and 9.5 billion PBMCs.

CD8 naive samples consisted of CD45RO-negative cells that were positively selected for CCR7, yielding a CD45RA+CCR7+ population without TemRA cells. The donors were healthy, HIV-negative adults with no recently reported acute infections or vaccinations. Every donor was a Caucasian adult residing in Nashville, Tennessee, USA. Blood was obtained by leukapheresis, after which PBMCs were separated by Ficoll-Histopaque density gradient centrifugation and cryopreserved in liquid nitrogen vapor phase. Analytical flow cytometry was used to check the purity and quantity of every magnetically sorted T cell population. From each sorted fraction, genomic DNA was isolated and quantified by UV absorbance on a Nanodrop 2000c. Notes on this clone: The antigen this receptor binds is unknown. One base away there is no much larger clone; base qualities are not given.

The CDR3 covers 11 residues, taking in both the cysteine and the phenylalanine. Only the CDR3 region is kept as DNA, spanning 33 bases read in frame from base 1. The germline ends are 10 bases apart after V is trimmed by 3 bases and J by 10 bases. The germline V gene supplies CDR1 SGHDT and CDR2 YYEEEE. Using the deep immunoSEQ assay, TCR CDR3 regions were amplified from genomic DNA by multiplex PCR. Genomic DNA extracted from each cell subset was distributed evenly over all wells of several immunoSEQ 96-well plates, and each plate served as one replicate. For sorted subsets, about 0.2 ug genomic DNA, equal to 30,000 to 35,000 T cell genomes, was loaded into each replicate PCR. The purified libraries were quantified using a Qubit 3.0 fluorometer, sized with a Bioanalyzer 2100, and then quantified again using the KAPA Library Quantification kit. Each immunoSEQ 96-well plate was sequenced on its own single-read 150-cycle Illumina NextSeq 550 flow cell. The original methods were these. Because the immunoSEQ output included only junctional sequences and no quality scores, the filtering could not be the same as the filtering used for full-length reads. To assign V/J genes and CDR3, sequences were annotated against IMGT germline references using PyIR, a Python wrapper for IgBLAST v1.9. Any read was removed if the V/J assignment was weak (E-value above 1e-6), the CDR3 was missing, or the read contained stop codons, out-of-frame junctions, or ambiguous translated residues. V3J clonotypes were defined as sequences sharing the same inferred V gene, J gene, and CDR3 amino acid sequence. To compute the percentage overlap between repertoires, the number of shared unique clonotypes was divided by the size of the smaller repertoire. Repertoire richness was assessed with RTK rarefaction, the Chao1 estimator, and Recon v2.1 estimates of unobserved clonotypes. OLGA was used to compute generation probabilities for all TCRbeta clonotypes that the gDNA method yielded from a handful of donors. TCRdb limited this immuneACCESS table to in-frame rearrangements with V and J called. A share of clones is missing; checked studies link under half to unresolved V genes, and the rest is unexplained. V and J calls and clone size are given by that table; D and trimming were obtained from the DNA. This sample lists 1.5 million to 2.5 million clones; about 95% were detected once. The ten most abundant clones make up around 1% of the sample.

Study-level results and caveats: Because the study included only a small number of donors, the genetic and exposure-history diversity represented was limited. Incomplete sequencing was indicated by rarefaction of sorted-subset datasets, despite the large sequencing depth. Compared with non-shared clonotypes, clonotypes shared by all four sorted-subset donors had higher generation probabilities. When several donors were compared, the shared fraction of clonotypes was 5% to 6.5% for naive CD4, over 3% for naive CD8, more than 2% for memory CD4, and roughly 0.43% for memory CD8. Sampling was limited to blood, and TCR repertoires in tissue likely differ from TCR repertoires in blood. Based on pairwise subsampling, the degree of clonotype sharing among donors was expected to be affected by sequencing depth. Larger estimated clonotype richness was generally found for naive subsets than for memory subsets.

What was sequenced was naive CD8+ T cells sorted from blood. In the paper's terms, the cell subset or site label means: CD45RA+CCR7+. The TCR was taken from a man aged 18 to 30 in good health. The chain is assembled from TRBV5-6 and TRBJ1-2; no confident D gene assignment can be made. The bases are TGTGCCAGCAGCTCCTCGGGGTACTACACCTTC. Its translation reads: CASSSSGYYTF.